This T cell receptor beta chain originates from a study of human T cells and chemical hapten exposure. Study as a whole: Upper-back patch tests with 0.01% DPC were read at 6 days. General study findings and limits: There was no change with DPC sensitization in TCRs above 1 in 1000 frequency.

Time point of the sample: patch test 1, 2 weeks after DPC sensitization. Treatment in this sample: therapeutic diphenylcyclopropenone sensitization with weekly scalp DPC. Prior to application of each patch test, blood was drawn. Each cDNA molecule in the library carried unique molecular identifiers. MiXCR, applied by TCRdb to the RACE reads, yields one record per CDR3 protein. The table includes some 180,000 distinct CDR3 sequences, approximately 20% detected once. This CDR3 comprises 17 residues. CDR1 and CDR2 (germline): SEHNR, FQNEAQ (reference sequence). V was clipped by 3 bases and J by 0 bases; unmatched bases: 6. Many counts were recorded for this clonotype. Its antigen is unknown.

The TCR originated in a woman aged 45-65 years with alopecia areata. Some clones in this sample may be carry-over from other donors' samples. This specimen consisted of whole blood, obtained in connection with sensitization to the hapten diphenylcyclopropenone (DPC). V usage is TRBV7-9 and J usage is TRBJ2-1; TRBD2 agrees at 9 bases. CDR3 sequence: CASSLGTSHLSYNEQFF. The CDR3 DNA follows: TGTGCCAGCAGCTTGGGGACTAGCCACCTCTCCTACAATGAGCAGTTCTTC.